This TCR beta chain was identified during a study of T cells in Graves' hyperthyroidism and ophthalmopathy. Study results and caveats: Within blood appeared most thyroid clonotypes that had expanded above 0.001.

RNA transcripts provided the source from which TCR beta CDR3 regions were amplified. In the first-round RT-PCR of the TCR CDR3, the HTBI primer set was used. Each CDR3 protein is one row after TCRdb ran MiXCR on the multiplex PCR reads. This table holds about 480,000 distinct CDR3 sequences, about 24% found once. Ophthalmopathy patients all had a Clinical Activity Score of at least 3, a NOSPECS grade of at least 4 and disease under 3 months old. Diagnostic assessment was based on clinical symptoms, serum thyroxine and TRAb, thyroid ultrasound and orbital computed tomography. The PBMCs were taken from roughly 10 ml of fresh peripheral blood. At least ten counts were recorded for this clonotype. No antigen is known for it. Sequencing was performed on blood. The receptor's source is a woman aged 30 to 39 with Graves' ophthalmopathy.

The CDR3 bases are TGTGCCAGCAGTTTTCTCGGGTCTAACTATGGCTACACCTTC. Protein product: CASSFLGSNYGYTF. The V call is TRBV28, the J call TRBJ1-2; no definite D call. The CDR3 contains 14 residues. From germline, CDR1 is MDHEN and CDR2 SYDVKM. Between the trimmed V and J ends, which lost 3 bases and 0 bases, there was a span of 8 bases.